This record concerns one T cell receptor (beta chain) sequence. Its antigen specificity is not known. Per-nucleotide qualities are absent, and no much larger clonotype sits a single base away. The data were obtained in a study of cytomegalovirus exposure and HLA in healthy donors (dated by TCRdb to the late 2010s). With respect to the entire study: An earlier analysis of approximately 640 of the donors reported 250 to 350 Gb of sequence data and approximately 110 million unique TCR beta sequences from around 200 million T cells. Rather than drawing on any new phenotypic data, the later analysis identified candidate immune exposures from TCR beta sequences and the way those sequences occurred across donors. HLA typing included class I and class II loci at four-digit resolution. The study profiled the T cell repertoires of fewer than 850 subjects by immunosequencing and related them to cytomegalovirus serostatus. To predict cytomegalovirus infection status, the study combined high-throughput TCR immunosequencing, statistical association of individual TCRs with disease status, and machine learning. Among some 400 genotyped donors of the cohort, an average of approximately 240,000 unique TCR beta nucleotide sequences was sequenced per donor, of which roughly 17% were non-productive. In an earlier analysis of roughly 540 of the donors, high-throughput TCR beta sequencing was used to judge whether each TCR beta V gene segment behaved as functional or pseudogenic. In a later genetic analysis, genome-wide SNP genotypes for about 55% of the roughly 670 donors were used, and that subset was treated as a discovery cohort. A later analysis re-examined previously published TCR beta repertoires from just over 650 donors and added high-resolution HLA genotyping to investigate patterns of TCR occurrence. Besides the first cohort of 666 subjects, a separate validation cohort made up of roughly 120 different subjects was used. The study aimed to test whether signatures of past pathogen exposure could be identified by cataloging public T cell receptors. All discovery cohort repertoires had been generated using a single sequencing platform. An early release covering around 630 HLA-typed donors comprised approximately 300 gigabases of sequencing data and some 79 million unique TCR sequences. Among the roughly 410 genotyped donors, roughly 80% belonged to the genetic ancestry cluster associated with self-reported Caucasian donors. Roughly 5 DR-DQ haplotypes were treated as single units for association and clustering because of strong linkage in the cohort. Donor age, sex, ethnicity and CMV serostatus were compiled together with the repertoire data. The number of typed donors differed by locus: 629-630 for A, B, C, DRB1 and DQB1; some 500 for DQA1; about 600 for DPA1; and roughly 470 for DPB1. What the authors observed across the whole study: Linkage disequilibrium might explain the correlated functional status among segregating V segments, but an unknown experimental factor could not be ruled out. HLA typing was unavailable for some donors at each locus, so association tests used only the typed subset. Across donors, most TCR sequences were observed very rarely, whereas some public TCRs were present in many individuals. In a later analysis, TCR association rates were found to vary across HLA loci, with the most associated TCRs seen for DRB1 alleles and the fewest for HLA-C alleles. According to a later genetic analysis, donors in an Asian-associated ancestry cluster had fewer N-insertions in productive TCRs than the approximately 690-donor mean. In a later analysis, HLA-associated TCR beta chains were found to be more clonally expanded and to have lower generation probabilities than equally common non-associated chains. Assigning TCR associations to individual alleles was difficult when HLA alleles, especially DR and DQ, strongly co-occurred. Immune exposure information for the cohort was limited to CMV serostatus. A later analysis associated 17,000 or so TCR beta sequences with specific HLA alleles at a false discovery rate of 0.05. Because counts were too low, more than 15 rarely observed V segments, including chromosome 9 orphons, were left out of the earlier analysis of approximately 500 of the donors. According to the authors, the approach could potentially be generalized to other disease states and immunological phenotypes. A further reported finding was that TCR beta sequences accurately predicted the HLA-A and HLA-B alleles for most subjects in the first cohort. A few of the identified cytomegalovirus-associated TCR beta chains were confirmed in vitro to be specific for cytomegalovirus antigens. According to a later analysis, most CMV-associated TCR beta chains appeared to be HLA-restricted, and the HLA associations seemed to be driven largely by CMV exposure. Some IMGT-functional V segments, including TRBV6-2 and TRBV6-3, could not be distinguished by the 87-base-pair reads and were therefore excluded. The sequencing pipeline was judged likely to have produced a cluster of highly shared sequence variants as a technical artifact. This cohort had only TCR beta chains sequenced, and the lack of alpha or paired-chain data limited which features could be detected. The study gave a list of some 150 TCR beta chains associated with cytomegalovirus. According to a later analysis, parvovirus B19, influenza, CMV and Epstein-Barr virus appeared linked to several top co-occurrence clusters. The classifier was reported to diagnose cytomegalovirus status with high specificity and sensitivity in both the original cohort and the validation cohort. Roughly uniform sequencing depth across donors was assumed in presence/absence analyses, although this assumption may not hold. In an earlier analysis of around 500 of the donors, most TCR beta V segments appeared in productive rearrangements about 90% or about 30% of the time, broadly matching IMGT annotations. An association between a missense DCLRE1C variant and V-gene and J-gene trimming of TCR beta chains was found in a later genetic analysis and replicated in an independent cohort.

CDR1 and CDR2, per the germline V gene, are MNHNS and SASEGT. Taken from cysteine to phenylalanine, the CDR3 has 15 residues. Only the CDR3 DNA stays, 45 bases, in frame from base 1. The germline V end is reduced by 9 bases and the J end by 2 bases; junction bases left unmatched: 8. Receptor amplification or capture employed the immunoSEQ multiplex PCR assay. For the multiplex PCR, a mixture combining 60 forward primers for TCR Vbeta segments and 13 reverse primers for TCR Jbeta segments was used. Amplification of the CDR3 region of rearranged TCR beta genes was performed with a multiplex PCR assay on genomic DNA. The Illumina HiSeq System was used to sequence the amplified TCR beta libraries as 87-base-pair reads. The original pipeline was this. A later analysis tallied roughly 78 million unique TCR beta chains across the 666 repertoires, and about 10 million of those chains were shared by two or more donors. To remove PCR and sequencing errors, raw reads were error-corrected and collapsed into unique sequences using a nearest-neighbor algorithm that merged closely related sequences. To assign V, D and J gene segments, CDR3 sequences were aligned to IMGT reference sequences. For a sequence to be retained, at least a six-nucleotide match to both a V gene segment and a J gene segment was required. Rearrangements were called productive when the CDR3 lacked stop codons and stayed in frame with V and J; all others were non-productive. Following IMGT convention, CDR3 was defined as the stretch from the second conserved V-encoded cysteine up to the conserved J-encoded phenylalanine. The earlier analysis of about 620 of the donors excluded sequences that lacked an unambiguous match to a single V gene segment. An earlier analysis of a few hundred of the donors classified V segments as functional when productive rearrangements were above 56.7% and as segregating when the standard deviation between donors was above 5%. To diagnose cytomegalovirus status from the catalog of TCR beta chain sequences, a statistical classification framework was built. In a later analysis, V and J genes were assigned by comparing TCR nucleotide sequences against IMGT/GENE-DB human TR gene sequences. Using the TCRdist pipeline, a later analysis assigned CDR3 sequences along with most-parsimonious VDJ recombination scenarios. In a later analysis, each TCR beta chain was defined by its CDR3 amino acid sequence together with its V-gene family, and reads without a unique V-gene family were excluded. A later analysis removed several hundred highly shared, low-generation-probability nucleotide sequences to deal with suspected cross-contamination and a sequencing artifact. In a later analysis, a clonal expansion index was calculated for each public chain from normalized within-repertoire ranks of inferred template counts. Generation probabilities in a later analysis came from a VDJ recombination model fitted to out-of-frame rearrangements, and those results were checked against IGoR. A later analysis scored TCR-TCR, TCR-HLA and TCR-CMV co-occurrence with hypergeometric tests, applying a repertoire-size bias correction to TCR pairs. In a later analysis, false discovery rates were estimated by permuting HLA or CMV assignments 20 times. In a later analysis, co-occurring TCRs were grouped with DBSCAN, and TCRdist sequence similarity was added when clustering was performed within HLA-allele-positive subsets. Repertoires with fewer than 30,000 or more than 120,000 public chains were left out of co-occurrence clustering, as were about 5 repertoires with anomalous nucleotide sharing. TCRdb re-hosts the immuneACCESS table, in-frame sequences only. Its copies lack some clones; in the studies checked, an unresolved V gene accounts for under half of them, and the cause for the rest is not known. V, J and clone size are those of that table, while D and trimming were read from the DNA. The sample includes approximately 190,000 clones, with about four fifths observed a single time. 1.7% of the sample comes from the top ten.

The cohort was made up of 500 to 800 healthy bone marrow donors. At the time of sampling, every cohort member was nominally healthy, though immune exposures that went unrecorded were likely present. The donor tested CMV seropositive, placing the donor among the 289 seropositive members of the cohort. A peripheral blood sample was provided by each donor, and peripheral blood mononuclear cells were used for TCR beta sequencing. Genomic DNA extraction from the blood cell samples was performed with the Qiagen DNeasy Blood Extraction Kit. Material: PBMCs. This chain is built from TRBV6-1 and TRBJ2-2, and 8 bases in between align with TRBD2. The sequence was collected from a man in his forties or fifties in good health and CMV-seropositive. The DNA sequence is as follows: TGTGCCAGTACCGGACTAGCTGAAAACACCGGGGAGCTGTTTTTT. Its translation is CASTGLAENTGELFF.